The 18 T cell receptor beta chains given below trace back to one sample, sequenced in a study of blood T cell repertoires in COVID-19. Here immunoSEQ multiplex PCR was the method, and the copy in TCRdb shows in-frame clones only, minus some. The sample carries 240,000 or so clones, 70% to 90% recorded once. The sequenced material came from peripheral blood. The receptors were gathered from a woman aged 40 to 50 who had recovered from COVID-19.

Remarks on this clone: At the DNA level, this CDR3 is encoded by other sequences in the same sample as well. The rearrangement links TRBV19 to TRBJ1-3; D remains unclear. V dropped 3 bases and J dropped 1 base, with 7 bases sitting between them. Germline V gene lookup returns CDR1 LNHDA and CDR2 SQIVND (reference sequence). The CDR3 extends over 14 amino acids. CDR3 sequence reads: CASSIAGSGNTIYF. The DNA of the CDR3 is TGTGCCAGTAGTATCGCGGGATCTGGAAACACCATATATTTT.

The chain links TRBV24-1 to TRBJ1-1; the D is unclear. The CDR3 runs to 13 residues. Deletions cut 4 bases from V and 6 bases from J, with 11 bases between. Germline V lookup: CDR1 KGHDR, CDR2 SFDVKD. The CDR3, as DNA: TGTGCCACCAGTGACGTGATGGGCGCTGAAGCTTTCTTT. It yields the protein CATSDVMGAEAFF.

The chain is built from TRBV5-4 and TRBJ2-5; 11 bases match TRBD2. V gave up 4 bases and J gave up 5 bases; unmatched junction bases: 7. The CDR3 contains 15 residues. Germline V gene lookup returns CDR1 SGHNT and CDR2 YYREEE (reference sequence). The CDR3 DNA follows: TGTGCCAGCAGCCCCCTACTAGCGGGAGTGGAGACCCAGTACTTC. This sequence encodes CASSPLLAGVETQYF.

This clone showed up just once. This chain joins TRBV9 and TRBJ2-2; D is perhaps TRBD2 (6 bases). Germline-derived CDR1 and CDR2 are SGDLS and YYNGEE. V lost 1 base and J lost 3, with 10 bases in between. The length of the CDR3 is 15 residues. The CDR3 DNA reads as TGTGCCAGCAGCGTATCAGGAGGGGACACCGGGGAGCTGTTTTTT. Protein product: CASSVSGGDTGELFF.

J is TRBJ1-2 and V is TRBV3-1 (or the pseudogene TRBV3-2), with unresolved D. Germline V gene data show CDR1 as LGHDT and CDR2 as YNNKEL (reference sequence). Trimming shortened V by 0 bases and J by 7 bases, and 12 bases separated the two germline ends. CDR3 size: 14 residues. The CDR3 DNA sequence: TGTGCCAGCAGCCAAGATCGCGGGGTAGGTGGCTACACCTTC. This sequence encodes CASSQDRGVGGYTF.

The V gene is TRBV5-3, the J gene TRBJ2-3, with a tentative D call TRBD1 (6 bases). TRBV5-3 is an open reading frame, and its role is uncertain. The CDR3 totals 13 residues. V lost 4 bases and J lost 4, with 10 bases in between. CDR3 amino acids: CARSRRGSDTQYF. The CDR3 nucleotides read TGTGCCAGAAGCCGCAGGGGCTCAGATACGCAGTATTTT.

J is TRBJ2-3 and V is TRBV5-4; D gene unclear. Germline-derived CDR1 and CDR2 are SGHNT and YYREEE (reference sequence). This CDR3 is built from 13 residues. The ends were cut back, 3 bases at V and 5 bases at J, with 10 bases in the middle. In nucleotides, the CDR3 is TGTGCCAGCAGCTGGCAGACTGGAGATACGCAGTATTTT. Translating gives CASSWQTGDTQYF.

The rearrangement links TRBV9 to TRBJ1-2; 7 positions agree with TRBD1. J was trimmed by 5 bases and V by 2 bases; bases with no gene match: 9. The germline gives CDR1 SGDLS, CDR2 YYNGEE. The CDR3 extends over 15 amino acids. The CDR3 loop is CASSVRGGAGYGYTF. Here the CDR3 DNA reads TGTGCCAGCAGCGTCCGAGGGGGCGCGGGGTATGGCTACACCTTC.

The chain links TRBV7-2 to TRBJ2-2; TRBD2 matches at 8 bases. The CDR3 is made up of 15 amino acids. The ends lost 4 bases at V and 4 bases at J; junction bases unmatched: 5. The germline V gene encodes CDR1 SGHTA and CDR2 FQGNSA. CDR3 sequence reads: CASSSPGTSTGELFF. In DNA, the CDR3 is TGTGCCAGCAGCTCCCCCGGGACTAGCACCGGGGAGCTGTTTTTT.

The chain uses TRBV11-2 and TRBJ2-1, with 9 bases that match TRBD1. CDR1 SGHAT and CDR2 FQNNGV come from the germline V gene. The CDR3 runs 12 residues. Trimming cost V 3 bases and J 9 bases; bases outside gene matches: 0. The CDR3: CASSLTGGEQFF. The CDR3 coding sequence is TGTGCCAGCAGCTTGACAGGGGGTGAGCAGTTCTTC.

The genes are TRBV30 and TRBJ2-2, with D possibly matching TRBD2 (6 bases). The ends were cut back, 5 bases at V and 2 bases at J, with 18 bases in the middle. Germline V gives CDR1 GTSNPN, CDR2 SVGIG (reference sequence). CDR3 length: 16 residues. Here the CDR3 reads CAWGGLRTRNTGELFF. The CDR3 DNA reads as TGTGCCTGGGGGGGACTCCGAACACGTAACACCGGGGAGCTGTTTTTT.

The chain has TRBV6-5 and TRBJ2-7; 8 positions match TRBD1. The germline gives CDR1 MNHEY, CDR2 SVGAGI. V shed 0 bases, J shed 5 bases, and the junction held 6 bases outside the gene matches. CDR3 length equals 15 residues. The CDR3 protein is CASSYSGDRSNEQYF. CDR3 coding DNA: TGTGCCAGCAGTTACTCGGGGGACAGGTCTAACGAGCAGTACTTC.

This clone was seen more than once but under ten times. This chain joins TRBV27 and TRBJ1-2; no clear D gene. V was pared by 7 bases and J by 3 bases, with 15 bases between. Germline loops: CDR1 MNHEY, CDR2 SMNVEV (reference sequence). This CDR3 has 14 residues. CDR3 sequence: CASNAPYGDYGYTF. The CDR3 DNA follows: TGTGCCAGCAATGCGCCTTACGGTGACTATGGCTACACCTTC.

This rearrangement joins TRBV5-5 to TRBJ1-1, with TRBD1 as a possible D gene (6 bases). This CDR3 contains 12 residues. Germline CDR1 reads SGHKS; CDR2 reads YYEKEE (reference sequence). The ends were cut back, 4 bases at V and 7 bases at J, with 11 bases in the middle. This chain's CDR3 is CASSRTVLEAFF. CDR3 coding DNA: TGTGCCAGCAGCCGGACAGTGCTTGAAGCTTTCTTT.

This clone has more than one count but fewer than ten. The genes are TRBV3-1 (or the pseudogene TRBV3-2) and TRBJ2-5, with TRBD1 identical over 7 bases. Per the germline V gene, CDR1 is LGHDT and CDR2 is YNNKEL (reference sequence). The CDR3 sequence is 17 residues long. J lost 1 base, V lost 2 bases, and 10 bases had no gene match. The CDR3 sequence: CASSQLSTGATQETQYF. The CDR3 coding sequence is TGTGCCAGCAGCCAACTTTCTACAGGGGCGACCCAAGAGACCCAGTACTTC.

The chain uses TRBV29-1 and TRBJ1-1; TRBD1 matches at 9 bases. The V gene end was trimmed by 7 bases and the J gene end by 0 bases; junction bases not matched to a gene: 9. Germline values: CDR1 SQVTM, CDR2 ANQGSEA. The CDR3 spans 15 residues. The DNA for the CDR3 is TGCAGCGGGGGTCCCGGGACAGGGATGAACACTGAAGCTTTCTTT. Its translation: CSGGPGTGMNTEAFF.

The chain links TRBV9 to TRBJ2-5; the D is unclear. With 4 bases removed from V and 4 bases from J, the gap between germline ends came to 8 bases. CDR1 and CDR2 from the germline V gene are SGDLS and YYNGEE. The CDR3 runs 12 residues. This chain's CDR3 is CASSRAGETQYF. The CDR3 DNA follows: TGTGCCAGCAGCCGAGCCGGAGAGACCCAGTACTTC.

The J gene is TRBJ1-2, the V gene TRBV6-5, with unresolved D. The CDR3 length is 13 residues. With 0 bases removed from V and 7 bases from J, the gap between germline ends came to 9 bases. Per germline, CDR1 MNHEY and CDR2 SVGAGI. The CDR3 DNA reads TGTGCCAGCAGTTACTCCGTGGGAGGTGGCTACACCTTC. This sequence encodes CASSYSVGGGYTF.